These 16 T cell receptor beta chains were all obtained from the same sample, sequenced in a study of shared clonotypes between healthy human individuals. The repertoire was sequenced with immunoSEQ multiplex PCR; TCRdb's copy has only in-frame clones and lacks some. The data contain 1,100,000 or so clones, 70% to 80% of them singletons. Material: memory CD4+ T cells from PBMCs. Sample subset: CD45RA-negative fraction. The receptors shown here come from a man younger than 30 in good health. Some clones in this sample may be carry-over from other donors' samples.

The rearrangement uses TRBV9 and TRBJ2-1, with 10 bases identical to TRBD1. V lost 2 bases and J lost 5; bases outside the gene matches: 1. The germline V gene has CDR1 SGDLS and CDR2 YYNGEE. CDR3 length equals 14 residues. This CDR3 reads CASSVGTGDNEQFF. The CDR3 nucleotides are TGTGCCAGCAGCGTGGGGACAGGGGACAATGAGCAGTTCTTC.

The chain has TRBV28 and TRBJ2-5; unclear D gene. V dropped 4 bases and J dropped 3 bases, with 6 bases sitting between them. CDR1 is MDHEN and CDR2 is SYDVKM in the germline V gene. The CDR3 loop spans 12 amino acids. The CDR3 DNA is TGTGCCAGCAGTTCCGTGGAAGAGACCCAGTACTTC. As protein: CASSSVEETQYF.

This clone was detected only a few times. Other DNA sequences of this sample code for an identical CDR3. This chain uses TRBV5-1 with TRBJ2-3, with no clear D. Germline V lookup: CDR1 SGHRS, CDR2 YFSETQ. V shed 4 bases and J shed 2 bases, with 5 bases lying between them. CDR3 length: 12 amino acids. CDR3 sequence reads: CASSPNTDTQYF. The CDR3 DNA is TGCGCCAGCAGCCCTAACACAGATACGCAGTATTTT. Full variable domain (remainder filled in from reference TRBV5-1 and TRBJ2-3): KAGVTQTPRYLIKTRGQQVTLSCSPISGHRSVSWYQQTPGQGLQFLFEYFSETQRNKGNFPGRFSGRQFSNSRSEMNVSTLELGDSALYLCASSPNTDTQYFGPGTRLTVL.

The gene calls are TRBV7-9 and TRBJ2-7; TRBD2 agrees at 11 bases. The CDR3 consists of 17 residues. Germline assignment: CDR1 SEHNR and CDR2 FQNEAQ (reference sequence). Germline trimming cut 5 bases from V and 2 bases from J; bases unmatched to any gene: 11. The CDR3 loop reads CASSLGVLAGAAYEQYF. The CDR3 DNA reads TGTGCCAGCAGCCTAGGGGTACTAGCGGGGGCGGCCTACGAGCAGTACTTC. Supplemented by reference TRBV7-9 and TRBJ2-7, the full variable domain reads DTGVSQNPRHKITKRGQNVTFRCDPISEHNRLYWYRQTLGQGPEFLTYFQNEAQLEKSRLLSDRFSAERPKGSFSTLEIQRTEQGDSAMYLCASSLGVLAGAAYEQYFGPGTRLTVT.

The chain joins TRBV29-1 to TRBJ1-3, with D possibly being TRBD1 (6 bases). CDR1 is SQVTM and CDR2 is ANQGSEA in the germline V gene. The CDR3 is made up of 17 amino acids. V lost 6 bases and J 0 bases, leaving 21 bases between the germline ends. CDR3 sequence reads: CSVSGGVQSLSGNTIYF. The CDR3 nucleotides are TGCAGCGTGTCCGGGGGCGTTCAATCTCTCTCTGGAAACACCATATATTTT.

The chain employs TRBV30 and TRBJ1-2; D is unresolved. The CDR3 runs 17 residues. The germline V gene has CDR1 GTSNPN and CDR2 SVGIG (reference sequence). Deletions cut 0 bases from V and 4 bases from J, with 21 bases between. The CDR3 is CAWSVRGGGSARYGYTF. CDR3 DNA: TGTGCCTGGAGTGTGAGAGGCGGTGGGAGCGCCCGCTATGGCTACACCTTC.

Only a few counts were recorded for this clone. This sample includes further DNA sequences coding for the same CDR3. The V and J genes are TRBV7-3 and TRBJ1-3; D unresolved. Trimming pared 3 bases from V and 2 bases from J, leaving 5 bases between. The CDR3 sequence is 13 residues long. Germline values: CDR1 SGHTA, CDR2 FQGTGA. Here the CDR3 reads CASSFSTGNTIYF. In DNA form, the CDR3 reads TGTGCCAGCAGCTTCAGCACTGGAAACACCATATATTTT. Based on the CDR3 plus reference TRBV7-3 and TRBJ1-3, the full variable domain is GAGVSQTPSNKVTEKGKYVELRCDPISGHTALYWYRQSLGQGPEFLIYFQGTGAADDSGLPNDRFFAVRPEGSVSTLKIQRTERGDSAVYLCASSFSTGNTIYFGEGSWLTVV.

V is TRBV27 and J is TRBJ1-4; 10 bases fit TRBD1. Germline loops: CDR1 MNHEY, CDR2 SMNVEV (reference sequence). V gave up 2 bases and J gave up 0 bases; unmatched junction bases: 3. CDR3 length: 17 amino acids. CDR3 coding DNA: TGTGCCAGCAGTTTAGGGACAGGGGCGGCAACTAATGAAAAACTGTTTTTT. It yields the protein CASSLGTGAATNEKLFF.

The chain uses TRBV19 and TRBJ2-3; no firm D call. The V end lost 9 bases, the J end lost 0 bases, and 16 bases lay between the germline ends. Germline-derived CDR1 and CDR2 are LNHDA and SQIVND (reference sequence). CDR3 length: 15 residues. The CDR3 reads CASQRNFFSTDTQYF. CDR3 DNA: TGTGCCAGCCAAAGGAACTTTTTTAGCACAGATACGCAGTATTTT.

The J gene is TRBJ2-7, the V gene TRBV11-2; 7 bases line up with TRBD2. Germline CDR1 reads SGHAT; CDR2 reads FQNNGV. The J segment lost 3 bases and the V segment lost 1 base, leaving 3 bases of the junction unmatched. This CDR3 has 14 residues. The CDR3 DNA follows: TGTGCCAGCAGCTTAGGTCTAGCGGACTACGAGCAGTACTTC. Amino acids: CASSLGLADYEQYF. Looking up the rest from reference TRBV11-2 and TRBJ2-7 gives the full variable domain: EAGVAQSPRYKIIEKRQSVAFWCNPISGHATLYWYQQILGQGPKLLIQFQNNGVVDDSQLPKDRFSAERLKGVDSTLKIQPAKLEDSAVYLCASSLGLADYEQYFGPGTRLTVT.

V is TRBV19 and J is TRBJ2-5, with 10 bases that match TRBD2. The junction had 18 bases not matched to a gene; V was cut back by 2 bases and J by 6 bases. The CDR3 extends over 19 amino acids. Per the germline V gene, CDR1 is LNHDA and CDR2 is SQIVND (reference sequence). The DNA of the CDR3 is TGTGCCAGTAGTATACTTCCGGGACGTGGGGCTAGCGGGAGAAAGACCCAGTACTTC. This codes for CASSILPGRGASGRKTQYF.

The genes are TRBV7-2 and TRBJ1-3; D gene uncertain. The V gene lost 5 bases and the J gene lost 4 bases, with 9 bases spanning the gap. Germline V gene lookup returns CDR1 SGHTA and CDR2 FQGNSA. The CDR3 has 13 residues. The chain's CDR3 is CASSGSAGNTIYF. In DNA form, the CDR3 reads TGTGCCAGCAGCGGGTCGGCCGGAAACACCATATATTTT.

The J gene is TRBJ2-3, the V gene TRBV6-4, with 8 bases matching TRBD1. V lost 0 bases and J lost 3; bases outside the gene matches: 8. CDR1 is MRHNA, CDR2 SNTAGT, per germline. The CDR3 is 17 residues long. The CDR3, as DNA: TGTGCCAGCAGTGACTCGCCAGGGGGCGCAGGGACAGATACGCAGTATTTT. It yields the protein CASSDSPGGAGTDTQYF.

V is TRBV6-6 and J is TRBJ2-7; D gene unclear. Deletions cut 6 bases from V and 2 bases from J, with 8 bases between. CDR3 length equals 12 residues. Germline CDR1 MNHNY, CDR2 SVGAGI (reference sequence). The CDR3 loop is CASSPFTYEQYF. The CDR3 bases are TGTGCCAGCAGCCCATTTACCTACGAGCAGTACTTC.

The gene calls are TRBV5-1 and TRBJ1-3; 10 positions match TRBD1. V lost 4 bases and J lost 2; bases outside the gene matches: 3. The CDR3 totals 15 residues. From germline, CDR1 is SGHRS and CDR2 YFSETQ. The DNA of the CDR3 is TGCGCCAGCAGCGCTGGGACAGGGGCTGGAAACACCATATATTTT. This codes for CASSAGTGAGNTIYF.

The CDR3 region has the DNA TGTGCCAGCAGTTTTAGTAGGGGGAACCAGCCCCAGCATTTT. Protein: CASSFSRGNQPQHF. The chain links TRBV28 to TRBJ1-5; D may be TRBD1 (6 bases). Between the trimmed V and J ends, which lost 3 bases and 7 bases, there was a span of 13 bases. The germline V gene has CDR1 MDHEN and CDR2 SYDVKM. The CDR3 is made up of 14 amino acids.